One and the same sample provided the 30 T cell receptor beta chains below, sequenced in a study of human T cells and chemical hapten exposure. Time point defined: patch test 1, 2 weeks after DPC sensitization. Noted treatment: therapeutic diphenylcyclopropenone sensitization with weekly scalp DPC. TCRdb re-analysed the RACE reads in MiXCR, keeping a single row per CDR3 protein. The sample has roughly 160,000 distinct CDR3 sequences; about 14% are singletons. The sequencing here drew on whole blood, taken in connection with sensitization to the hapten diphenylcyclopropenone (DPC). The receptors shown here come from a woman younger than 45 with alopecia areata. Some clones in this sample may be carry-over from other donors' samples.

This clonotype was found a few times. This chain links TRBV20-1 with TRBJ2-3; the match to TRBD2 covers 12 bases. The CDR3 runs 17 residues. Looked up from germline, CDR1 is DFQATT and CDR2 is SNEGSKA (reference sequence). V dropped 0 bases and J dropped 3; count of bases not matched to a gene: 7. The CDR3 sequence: CSARDTTSGRWTDTQYF. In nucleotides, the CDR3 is TGCAGTGCTAGAGATACCACTAGCGGGAGGTGGACAGATACGCAGTATTTT.

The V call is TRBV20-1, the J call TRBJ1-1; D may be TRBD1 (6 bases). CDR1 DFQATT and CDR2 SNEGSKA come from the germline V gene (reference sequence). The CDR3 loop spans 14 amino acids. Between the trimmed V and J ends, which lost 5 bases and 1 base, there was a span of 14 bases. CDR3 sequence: CSAAGQGRNTEAFF. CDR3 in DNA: TGCAGTGCTGCGGGTCAGGGGCGGAACACTGAAGCTTTCTTT.

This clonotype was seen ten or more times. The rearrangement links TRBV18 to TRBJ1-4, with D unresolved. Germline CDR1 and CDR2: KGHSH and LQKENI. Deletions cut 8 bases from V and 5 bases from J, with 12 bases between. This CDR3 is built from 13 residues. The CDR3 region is CASRQAENEKLFF. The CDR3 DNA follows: TGTGCCAGCCGCCAAGCAGAAAATGAAAAACTGTTTTTT.

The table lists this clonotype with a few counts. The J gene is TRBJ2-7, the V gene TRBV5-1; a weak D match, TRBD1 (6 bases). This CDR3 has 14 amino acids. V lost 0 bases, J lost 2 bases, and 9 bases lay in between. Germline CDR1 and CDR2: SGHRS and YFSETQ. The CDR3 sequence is CASSLASGAYEQYF. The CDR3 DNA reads TGCGCCAGCAGCTTGGCCTCAGGGGCCTACGAGCAGTACTTC. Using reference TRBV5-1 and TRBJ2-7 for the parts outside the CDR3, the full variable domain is KAGVTQTPRYLIKTRGQQVTLSCSPISGHRSVSWYQQTPGQGLQFLFEYFSETQRNKGNFPGRFSGRQFSNSRSEMNVSTLELGDSALYLCASSLASGAYEQYFGPGTRLTVT.

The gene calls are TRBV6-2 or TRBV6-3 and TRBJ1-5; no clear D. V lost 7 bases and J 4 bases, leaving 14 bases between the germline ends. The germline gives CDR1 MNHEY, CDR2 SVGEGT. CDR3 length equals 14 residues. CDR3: CASTPFQRNQPQHF. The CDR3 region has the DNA TGTGCCAGCACTCCCTTCCAGCGTAATCAGCCCCAGCATTTT.

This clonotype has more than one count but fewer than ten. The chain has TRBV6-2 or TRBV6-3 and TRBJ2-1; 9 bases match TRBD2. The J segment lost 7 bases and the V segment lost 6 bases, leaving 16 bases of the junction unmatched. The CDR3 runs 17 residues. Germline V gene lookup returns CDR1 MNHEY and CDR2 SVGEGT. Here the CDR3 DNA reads TGTGCCAGCAGCCTTATTAGCGGGGGCCTTCCTGGGAATGAGCAGTTCTTC. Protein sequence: CASSLISGGLPGNEQFF.

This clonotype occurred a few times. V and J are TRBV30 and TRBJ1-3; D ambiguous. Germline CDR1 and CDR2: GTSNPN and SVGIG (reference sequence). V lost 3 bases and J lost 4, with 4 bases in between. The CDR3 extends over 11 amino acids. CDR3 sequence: CAWRSGNTIYF. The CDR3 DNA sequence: TGTGCCTGGAGATCCGGAAACACCATATATTTT.

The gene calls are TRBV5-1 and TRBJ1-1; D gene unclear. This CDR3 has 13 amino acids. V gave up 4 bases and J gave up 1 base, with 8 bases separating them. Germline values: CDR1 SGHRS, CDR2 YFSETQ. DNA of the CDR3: TGCGCCAGCAGCACGAGGCGGAACACTGAAGCTTTCTTT. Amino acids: CASSTRRNTEAFF.

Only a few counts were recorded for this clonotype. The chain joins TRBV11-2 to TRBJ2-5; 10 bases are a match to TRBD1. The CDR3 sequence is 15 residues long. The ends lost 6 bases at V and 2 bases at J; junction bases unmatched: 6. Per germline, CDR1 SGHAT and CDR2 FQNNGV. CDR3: CASRFGQGGQETQYF. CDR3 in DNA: TGTGCCAGCAGATTCGGACAGGGGGGTCAAGAGACCCAGTACTTC.

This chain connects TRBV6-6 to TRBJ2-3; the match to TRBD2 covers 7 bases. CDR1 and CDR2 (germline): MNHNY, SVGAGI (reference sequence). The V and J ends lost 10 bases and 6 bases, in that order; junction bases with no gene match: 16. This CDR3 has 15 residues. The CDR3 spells CATRSSGLFVDTQYF. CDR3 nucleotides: TGTGCCACCAGGTCTAGCGGCCTTTTCGTGGATACGCAGTATTTT.

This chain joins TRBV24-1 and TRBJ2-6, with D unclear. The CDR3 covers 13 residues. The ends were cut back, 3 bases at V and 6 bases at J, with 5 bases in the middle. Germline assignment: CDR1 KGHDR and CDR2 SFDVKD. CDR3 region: CATSDNMANVLTF. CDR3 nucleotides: TGTGCCACCAGTGATAATATGGCCAACGTCCTGACTTTC.

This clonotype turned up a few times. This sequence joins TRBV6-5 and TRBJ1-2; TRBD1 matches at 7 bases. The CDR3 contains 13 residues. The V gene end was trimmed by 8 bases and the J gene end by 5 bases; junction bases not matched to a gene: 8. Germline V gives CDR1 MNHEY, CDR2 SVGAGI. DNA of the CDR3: TGTGCCAGCCAGACAGGGCCAGGGTATGGCTACACCTTC. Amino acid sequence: CASQTGPGYGYTF.

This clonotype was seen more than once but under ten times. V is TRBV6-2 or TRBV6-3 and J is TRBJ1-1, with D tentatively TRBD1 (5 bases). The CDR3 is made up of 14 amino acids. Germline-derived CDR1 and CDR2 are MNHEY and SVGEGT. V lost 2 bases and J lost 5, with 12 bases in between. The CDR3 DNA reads TGTGCCAGCAGTTACGGGAGGTGGGGGACTGAAGCTTTCTTT. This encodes CASSYGRWGTEAFF.

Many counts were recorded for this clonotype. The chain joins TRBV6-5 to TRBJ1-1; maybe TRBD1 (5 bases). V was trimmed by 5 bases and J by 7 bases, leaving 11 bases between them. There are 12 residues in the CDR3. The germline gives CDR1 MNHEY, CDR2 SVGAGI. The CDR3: CASSKTTDEAFF. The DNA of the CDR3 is TGTGCCAGCAGTAAAACGACAGATGAAGCTTTCTTT.

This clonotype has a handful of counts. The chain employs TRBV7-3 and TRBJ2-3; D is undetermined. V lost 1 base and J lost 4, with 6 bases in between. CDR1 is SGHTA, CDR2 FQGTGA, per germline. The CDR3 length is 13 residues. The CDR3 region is CASSLRNPDTQYF. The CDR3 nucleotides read TGTGCCAGCAGCTTAAGGAATCCAGATACGCAGTATTTT. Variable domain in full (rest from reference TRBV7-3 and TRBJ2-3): GAGVSQTPSNKVTEKGKYVELRCDPISGHTALYWYRQSLGQGPEFLIYFQGTGAADDSGLPNDRFFAVRPEGSVSTLKIQRTERGDSAVYLCASSLRNPDTQYFGPGTRLTVL.

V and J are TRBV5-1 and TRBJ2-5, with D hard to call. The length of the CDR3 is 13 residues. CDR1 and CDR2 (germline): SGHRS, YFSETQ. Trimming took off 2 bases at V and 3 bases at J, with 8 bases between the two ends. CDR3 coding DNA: TGCGCCAGCAGCTTCGGCAGCGAAGAGACCCAGTACTTC. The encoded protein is CASSFGSEETQYF. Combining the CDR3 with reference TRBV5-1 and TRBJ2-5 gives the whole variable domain KAGVTQTPRYLIKTRGQQVTLSCSPISGHRSVSWYQQTPGQGLQFLFEYFSETQRNKGNFPGRFSGRQFSNSRSEMNVSTLELGDSALYLCASSFGSEETQYFGPGTRLLVL.

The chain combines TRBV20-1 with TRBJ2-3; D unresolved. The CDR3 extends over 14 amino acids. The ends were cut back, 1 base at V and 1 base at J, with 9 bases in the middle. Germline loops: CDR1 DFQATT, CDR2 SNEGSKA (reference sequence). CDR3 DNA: TGCAGTGCTAGAGTGACGGCTGGCACAGATACGCAGTATTTT. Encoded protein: CSARVTAGTDTQYF.

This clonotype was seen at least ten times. CDR3 region: CATSPQAGKTQYF. The DNA for the CDR3 is TGTGCCACCAGCCCCCAGGCGGGTAAAACGCAGTATTTT. The chain is built from TRBV15 and TRBJ2-3; the D gene is possibly TRBD2 (5 bases). The V gene's germline CDR1 is LNHNV and CDR2 YYDKDF (reference sequence). This CDR3 spans 13 amino acids. Trimming stripped 5 bases from V and 9 bases from J, with 15 bases between.

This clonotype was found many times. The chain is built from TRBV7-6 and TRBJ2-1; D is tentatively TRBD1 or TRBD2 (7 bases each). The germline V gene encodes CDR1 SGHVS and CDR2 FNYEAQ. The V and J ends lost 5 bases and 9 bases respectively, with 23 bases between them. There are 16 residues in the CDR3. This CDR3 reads CASSVVVGGGGVEQFF. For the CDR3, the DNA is TGTGCCAGCAGCGTAGTGGTAGGGGGAGGGGGCGTTGAGCAGTTCTTC.

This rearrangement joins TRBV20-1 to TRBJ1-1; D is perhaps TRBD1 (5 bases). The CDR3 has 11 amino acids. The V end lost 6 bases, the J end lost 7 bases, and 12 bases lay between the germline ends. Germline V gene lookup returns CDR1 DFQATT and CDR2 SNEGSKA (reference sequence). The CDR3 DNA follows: TGCAGTGCCCCTGACAGATTTGAAGCTTTCTTT. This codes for CSAPDRFEAFF.

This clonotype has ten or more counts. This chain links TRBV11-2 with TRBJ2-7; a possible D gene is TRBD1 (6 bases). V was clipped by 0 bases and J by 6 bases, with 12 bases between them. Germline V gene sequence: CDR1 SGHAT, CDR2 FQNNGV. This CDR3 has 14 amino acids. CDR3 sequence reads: CASSLEPGVSEQYF. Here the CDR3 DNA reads TGTGCCAGCAGCTTAGAACCAGGGGTAAGCGAGCAGTACTTC.

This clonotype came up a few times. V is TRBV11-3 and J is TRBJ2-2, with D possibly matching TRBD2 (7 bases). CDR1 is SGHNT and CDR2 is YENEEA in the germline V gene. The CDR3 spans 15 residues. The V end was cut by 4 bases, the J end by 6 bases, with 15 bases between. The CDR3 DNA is TGTGCCAGCAGCTCCCGGGGGGCTCATGCCGGGGAGCTGTTTTTT. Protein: CASSSRGAHAGELFF.

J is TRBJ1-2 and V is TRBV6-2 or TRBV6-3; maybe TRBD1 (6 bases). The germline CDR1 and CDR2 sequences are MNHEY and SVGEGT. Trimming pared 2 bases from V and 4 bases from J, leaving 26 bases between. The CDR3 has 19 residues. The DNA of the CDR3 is TGTGCCAGCAGTTACACGCCCCGGGACACGCTTCTCGTATTCTATGGCTACACCTTC. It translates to CASSYTPRDTLLVFYGYTF.

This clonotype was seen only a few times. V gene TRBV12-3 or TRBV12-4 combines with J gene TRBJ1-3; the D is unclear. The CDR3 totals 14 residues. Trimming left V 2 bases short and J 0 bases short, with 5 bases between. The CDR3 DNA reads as TGTGCCAGCAGTTTATCGAGCTCTGGAAACACCATATATTTT. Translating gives CASSLSSSGNTIYF.

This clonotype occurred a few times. As DNA, the CDR3 is TGTGCCAGCAGCTCACTAGCGGGGGGTAACAACAATGAGCAGTTCTTC. This sequence encodes CASSSLAGGNNNEQFF. The genes are TRBV7-9 and TRBJ2-1; 12 bases are a match to TRBD2. Germline trimming cut 4 bases from V and 5 bases from J; bases unmatched to any gene: 6. Germline values: CDR1 SEHNR, CDR2 FQNEAQ (reference sequence). The CDR3 length is 16 residues.

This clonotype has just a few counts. The CDR3 DNA follows: TGTGCCAGCAGCAGGACAGGGGTACAGGATGGCTACACCTTC. Residues: CASSRTGVQDGYTF. The chain is built from TRBV12-3 or TRBV12-4 and TRBJ1-2; 9 bases map to TRBD1. CDR3 length: 14 residues. V lost 6 bases, J lost 6 bases, and 8 bases stayed unmatched.

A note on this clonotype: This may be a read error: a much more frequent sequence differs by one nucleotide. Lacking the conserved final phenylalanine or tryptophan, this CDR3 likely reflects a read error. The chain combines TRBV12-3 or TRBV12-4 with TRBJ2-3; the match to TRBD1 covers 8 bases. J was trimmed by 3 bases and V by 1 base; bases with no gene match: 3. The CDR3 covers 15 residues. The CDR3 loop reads CASSLGTGPTDTQYI. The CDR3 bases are TGTGCCAGCAGTTTAGGGACAGGGCCAACAGATACGCAGTATATT.

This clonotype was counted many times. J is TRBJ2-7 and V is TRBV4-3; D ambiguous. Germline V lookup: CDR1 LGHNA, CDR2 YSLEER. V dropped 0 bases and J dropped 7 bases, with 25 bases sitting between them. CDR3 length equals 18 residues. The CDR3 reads CASSQDYSATALWVEQYF. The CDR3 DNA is TGCGCCAGCAGCCAAGATTATTCGGCAACCGCCTTGTGGGTTGAGCAGTACTTC.

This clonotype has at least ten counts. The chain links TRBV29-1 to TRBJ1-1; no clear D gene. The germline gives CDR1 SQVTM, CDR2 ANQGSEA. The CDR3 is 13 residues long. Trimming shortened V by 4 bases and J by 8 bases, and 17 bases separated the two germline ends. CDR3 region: CSVGIQERTEAFF. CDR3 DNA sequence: TGCAGCGTTGGTATCCAGGAGAGGACGGAAGCTTTCTTT.

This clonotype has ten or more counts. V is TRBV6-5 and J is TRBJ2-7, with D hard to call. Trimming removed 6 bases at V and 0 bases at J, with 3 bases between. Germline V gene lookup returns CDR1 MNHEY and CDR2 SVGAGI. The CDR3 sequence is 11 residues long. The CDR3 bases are TGTGCCAGCAGGAGCTCCTACGAGCAGTACTTC. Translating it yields CASRSSYEQYF.